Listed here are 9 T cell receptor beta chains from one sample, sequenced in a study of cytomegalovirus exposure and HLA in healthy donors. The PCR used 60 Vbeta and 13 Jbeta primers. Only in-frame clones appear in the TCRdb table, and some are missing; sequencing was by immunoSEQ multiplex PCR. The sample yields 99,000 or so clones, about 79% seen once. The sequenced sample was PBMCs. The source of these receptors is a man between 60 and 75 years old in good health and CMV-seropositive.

CDR3 region: CASTETGRNYNEQFF. CDR3 coding DNA: TGTGCCAGCACTGAGACAGGGAGGAATTACAATGAGCAGTTCTTC. The V call is TRBV7-2, the J call TRBJ2-1; maybe TRBD1 (7 bases). Germline V lookup: CDR1 SGHTA, CDR2 FQGNSA. The V gene lost 7 bases and the J gene lost 4 bases, with 17 bases spanning the gap. This CDR3 is built from 15 residues.

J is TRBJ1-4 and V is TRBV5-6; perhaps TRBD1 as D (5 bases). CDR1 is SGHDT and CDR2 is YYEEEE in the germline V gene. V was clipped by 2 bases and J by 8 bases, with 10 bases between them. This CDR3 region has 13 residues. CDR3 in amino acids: CASSFRRGEKLFF. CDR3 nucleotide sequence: TGTGCCAGCAGCTTCCGGAGGGGCGAAAAACTGTTTTTT.

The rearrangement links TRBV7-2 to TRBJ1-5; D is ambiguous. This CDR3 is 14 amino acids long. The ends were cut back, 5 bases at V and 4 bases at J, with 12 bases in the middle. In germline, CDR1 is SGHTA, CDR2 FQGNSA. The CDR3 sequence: CASSPRYGNQPQHF. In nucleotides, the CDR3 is TGTGCCAGCAGCCCCCGGTACGGGAATCAGCCCCAGCATTTT.

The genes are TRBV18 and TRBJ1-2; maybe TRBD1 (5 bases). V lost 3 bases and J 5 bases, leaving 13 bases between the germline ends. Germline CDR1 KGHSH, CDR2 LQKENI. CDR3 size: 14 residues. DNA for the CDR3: TGTGCCAGCTCACCCCCTGCGGGGGGGTATGGCTACACCTTC. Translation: CASSPPAGGYGYTF.

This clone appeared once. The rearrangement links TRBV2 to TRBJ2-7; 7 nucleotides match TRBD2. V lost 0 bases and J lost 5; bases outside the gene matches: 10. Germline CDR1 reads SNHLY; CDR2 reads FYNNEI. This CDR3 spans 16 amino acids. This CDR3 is CASSEAWGGRSHEQYF. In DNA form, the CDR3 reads TGTGCCAGCAGTGAAGCGTGGGGGGGGAGATCCCACGAGCAGTACTTC.

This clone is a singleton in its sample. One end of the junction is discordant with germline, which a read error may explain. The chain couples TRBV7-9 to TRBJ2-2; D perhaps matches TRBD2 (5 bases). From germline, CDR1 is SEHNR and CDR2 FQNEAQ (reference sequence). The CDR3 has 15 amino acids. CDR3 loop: CSSSFERTPTGELFF. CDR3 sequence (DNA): TGTTCCAGCAGCTTCGAACGGACTCCCACCGGGGAGCTGTTTTTT.

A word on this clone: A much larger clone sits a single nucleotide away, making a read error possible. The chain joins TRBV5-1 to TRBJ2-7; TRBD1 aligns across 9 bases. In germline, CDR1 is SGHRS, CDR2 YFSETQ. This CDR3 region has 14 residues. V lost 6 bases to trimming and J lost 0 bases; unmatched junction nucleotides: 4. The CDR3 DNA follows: TGCGCCAGCACCGGGACAGGGAGCTCCTACGAGCAGTACTTC. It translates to CASTGTGSSYEQYF.

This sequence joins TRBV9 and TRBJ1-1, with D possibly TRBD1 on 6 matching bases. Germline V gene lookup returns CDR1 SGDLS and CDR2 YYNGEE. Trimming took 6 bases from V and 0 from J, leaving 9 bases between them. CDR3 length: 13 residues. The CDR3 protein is CASNKGVNTEAFF. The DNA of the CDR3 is TGTGCCAGCAATAAGGGGGTGAACACTGAAGCTTTCTTT.

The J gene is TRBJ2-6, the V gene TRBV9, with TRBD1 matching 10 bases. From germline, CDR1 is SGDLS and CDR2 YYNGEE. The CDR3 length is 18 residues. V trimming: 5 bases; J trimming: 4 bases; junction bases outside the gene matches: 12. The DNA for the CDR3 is TGTGCCAGCAGTGGGGGGGGACAGGGGATTATAGGGGCCAACGTCCTGACTTTC. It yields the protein CASSGGGQGIIGANVLTF.